Listed here are 13 T cell receptor beta chains from one sample, sequenced in a study of blood T cells in healthy people across ages. A J-beta primer mix and a sample-barcoded 5' primer were used in a second PCR of about 7 to 12 cycles. MiXCR, run by TCRdb on the 5' RACE reads, gives a single entry per CDR3 protein. The repertoire holds around 870,000 distinct CDR3 sequences, with roughly 26% as singletons. The specimen was blood. The origin of the receptors is a woman over 75 in good health.

The chain couples TRBV20-1 to TRBJ2-1; 11 bases map to TRBD2. After removal of 6 bases from V and 2 bases from J, the junction contained 0 bases not matched to a gene. This CDR3 comprises 13 residues. Per germline, CDR1 DFQATT and CDR2 SNEGSKA (reference sequence). The DNA for the CDR3 is TGCAGTGCGACTAGCGGGGCCTACAATGAGCAGTTCTTC. This translates into CSATSGAYNEQFF.

This clonotype was observed many times. The chain carries TRBV6-5 and TRBJ2-1; 10 bases are shared with TRBD1. The germline V gene encodes CDR1 MNHEY and CDR2 SVGAGI. The CDR3 is 15 residues long. V was pared by 4 bases and J by 10 bases, with 10 bases of the junction left unmatched. The CDR3 loop is CASSSGQGGPGEQFF. The CDR3 DNA reads TGTGCCAGCAGTTCAGGACAGGGGGGGCCCGGAGAGCAGTTCTTC.

This sequence joins TRBV2 and TRBJ2-1, with 11 bases aligning to TRBD2. The CDR3 is 16 residues long. The germline gives CDR1 SNHLY, CDR2 FYNNEI. After removal of 8 bases from V and 4 bases from J, the junction contained 10 bases not matched to a gene. Written as DNA, the CDR3 is TGTGCCAGCGGCCCTACTAGCGGGGGAAGTTACAATGAGCAGTTCTTC. Translating it yields CASGPTSGGSYNEQFF.

This chain connects TRBV4-3 to TRBJ2-5; maybe TRBD2 (6 bases). V was pared by 0 bases and J by 2 bases, with 13 bases between. Per germline, CDR1 LGHNA and CDR2 YSLEER. The CDR3 has 16 amino acids. In DNA, the CDR3 is TGCGCCAGCAGCCAAGATTCGGGACTGCCACAAGAGACCCAGTACTTC. Protein: CASSQDSGLPQETQYF.

The chain recombines TRBV6-2 or TRBV6-3 with TRBJ2-2, with TRBD1 matching 9 bases. Per germline, CDR1 MNHEY and CDR2 SVGEGT. The CDR3 extends over 16 amino acids. The trim removed 4 bases at V and 3 bases at J, leaving 6 bases unmatched. The CDR3 here is CASSSSRTGDTGELFF. DNA of the CDR3: TGTGCCAGCAGTTCTTCTCGGACAGGGGACACCGGGGAGCTGTTTTTT.

This clonotype was observed at least ten times. This rearrangement joins TRBV20-1 to TRBJ2-1; the match to TRBD1 covers 7 bases. The CDR3 has 13 residues. With 7 bases clipped from V and 2 bases from J, the junction kept 5 bases outside the gene matches. Per the germline V gene, CDR1 is DFQATT and CDR2 is SNEGSKA (reference sequence). In DNA, the CDR3 is TGCAGTGGGGACAGTTCCCCCTACAATGAGCAGTTCTTC. Amino acid sequence: CSGDSSPYNEQFF.

This clonotype was recorded many times. This chain joins TRBV20-1 and TRBJ2-1; 14 positions agree with TRBD2. J lost 8 bases, V lost 6 bases, and 6 bases had no gene match. The germline V gene encodes CDR1 DFQATT and CDR2 SNEGSKA (reference sequence). This CDR3 is 14 amino acids long. CDR3 nucleotide sequence: TGCAGTGCCACCGGGACTAGCGGGGGTTATGAGCAGTTCTTC. It specifies CSATGTSGGYEQFF.

This clonotype was seen repeatedly, ten times or more. This chain joins TRBV12-3 or TRBV12-4 and TRBJ1-2; D is undetermined. The CDR3 is made up of 12 amino acids. Trimming removed 6 bases at V and 3 bases at J, with 8 bases between. Here the CDR3 reads CASRKSDYGYTF. In DNA form, the CDR3 reads TGTGCCAGCAGAAAGTCTGACTATGGCTACACCTTC.

Comment on this clonotype: Given a much more abundant clone one base away, this may be a read error. The DNA for the CDR3 is TGTGCCAGCAGCTTAGCAGGTTCTCCCAATGAGCAGTACTTC. Its translation: CASSLAGSPNEQYF. The chain carries TRBV7-2 and TRBJ2-7; D remains ambiguous. The CDR3 spans 14 residues. Trimming removed 0 bases from V and 7 bases from J, with 13 bases in between. Germline CDR1 is SGHTA and CDR2 is FQGNSA.

The genes are TRBV12-3 or TRBV12-4 and TRBJ2-3; TRBD1 is a possible D gene (5 bases). The CDR3 runs 15 residues. With 6 bases removed from V and 3 bases from J, the gap between germline ends came to 16 bases. The CDR3 is CASRPGLVRTDTQYF. CDR3 coding DNA: TGTGCCAGCAGGCCAGGGTTGGTGAGAACAGATACGCAGTATTTT.

The gene calls are TRBV18 and TRBJ1-5; weak D call: TRBD1 (5 bases). Per germline, CDR1 KGHSH and CDR2 LQKENI. Deletions cut 0 bases from V and 4 bases from J, with 13 bases between. This CDR3 is 16 amino acids long. DNA of the CDR3: TGTGCCAGCTCACCACCTGGGGCAGTGGGTAATCAGCCCCAGCATTTT. It codes for CASSPPGAVGNQPQHF.

The chain employs TRBV13 and TRBJ2-3; D is tentatively TRBD1 or TRBD2 (6 bases each). Germline CDR1 reads PRHDT; CDR2 reads FYEKMQ (reference sequence). The germline V and J ends were trimmed by 4 bases and 2 bases, with 16 bases remaining between them. The length of the CDR3 is 16 residues. This CDR3 is CASSSWGATFTDTQYF. The CDR3 coding sequence is TGTGCCAGCAGCTCCTGGGGGGCCACCTTCACAGATACGCAGTATTTT.

This clonotype was detected a few times. Sequence at one end of the junction differs from germline and may be a read error. This chain joins TRBV3-1 and TRBJ2-5; 8 bases line up with TRBD1. CDR1 is LGHDT, CDR2 YNNKEL, per germline (reference sequence). This CDR3 has 11 residues. CDR3 amino acids: CASSLGQGYIF. CDR3 sequence (DNA): TGTGCCAGCAGCCTAGGACAGGGTTATATCTTC.